This T cell receptor (beta chain) appears in the sequencing data of a study of PD-1 blockade in classical Hodgkin lymphoma. The method was immunoSEQ multiplex PCR; TCRdb's version includes in-frame clones alone and lacks a portion of them. The sample yields 80,000 to 100,000 clones, approximately 92% seen once. The germline V gene encodes CDR1 SNHLY and CDR2 FYNNEI. The CDR3 is 12 amino acids. V dropped 2 bases and J dropped 4 bases, with 6 bases sitting between them. Relapses following autologous stem cell transplantation were seen in all patients, with brentuximab vedotin exposure varying. The rearrangement uses TRBV2 and TRBJ2-7, with D perhaps matching TRBD1 (5 bases). The receptor's source is a human donor with classical Hodgkin lymphoma. The starting material was peripheral blood mononuclear cells (PBMCs), obtained at baseline. The CDR3 is CASSEQGYEQYF. The CDR3 nucleotides read TGTGCCAGCAGTGAACAGGGTTACGAGCAGTACTTC.